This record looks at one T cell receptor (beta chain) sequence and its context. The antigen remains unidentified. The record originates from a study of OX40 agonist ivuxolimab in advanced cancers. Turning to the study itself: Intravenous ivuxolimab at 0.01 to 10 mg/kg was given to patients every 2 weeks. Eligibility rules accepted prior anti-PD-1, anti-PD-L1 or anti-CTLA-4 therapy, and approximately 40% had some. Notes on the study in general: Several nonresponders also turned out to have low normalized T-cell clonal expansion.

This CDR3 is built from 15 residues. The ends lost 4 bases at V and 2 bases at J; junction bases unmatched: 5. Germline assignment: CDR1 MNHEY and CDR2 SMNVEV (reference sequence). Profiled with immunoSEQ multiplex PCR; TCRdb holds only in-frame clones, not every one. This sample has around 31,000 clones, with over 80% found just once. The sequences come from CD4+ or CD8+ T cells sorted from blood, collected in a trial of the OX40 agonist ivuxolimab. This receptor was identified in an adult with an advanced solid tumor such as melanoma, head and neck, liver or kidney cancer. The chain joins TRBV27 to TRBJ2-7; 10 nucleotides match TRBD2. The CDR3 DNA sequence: TGTGCCAGCAGTTCACTAGCGGGGACCGCCTACGAGCAGTACTTC. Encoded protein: CASSSLAGTAYEQYF.